The 21 T cell receptor beta chains listed next were all sequenced from one sample in a study of T cells in Graves' hyperthyroidism and ophthalmopathy. Amplified TCR beta CDR3 regions derived from RNA transcripts. A first-round RT-PCR of the TCR CDR3 used the HTBI primer set. TCRdb fed the multiplex PCR reads into MiXCR, producing one record per CDR3 protein. The sample lists around 300,000 distinct CDR3 sequences, roughly 15% occurring once. What was sequenced was blood. Source of these receptors: a woman between 40 and 55 years old with Graves' ophthalmopathy.

This clonotype has more than one count but fewer than ten. A clone one base away is much larger, so this may be a read error. This rearrangement joins TRBV11-3 to TRBJ2-2, with D possibly matching TRBD2 (6 bases). The CDR3 is 14 amino acids. Germline CDR1 is SGHNT and CDR2 is YENEEA. In DNA, the CDR3 is TGTGCCAGCAGCTCCGACAGCTACACCGGGGGGCTGTTTTTT. This translates into CASSSDSYTGGLFF.

This clonotype appeared many times. The chain couples TRBV3-1 to TRBJ2-5; D gene unclear. V was clipped by 2 bases and J by 5 bases, with 15 bases between them. Germline loops: CDR1 LGHDT, CDR2 YNNKEL (reference sequence). The length of the CDR3 is 15 residues. This CDR3 reads CASSQLSRSGETQYF. The CDR3 DNA sequence: TGTGCCAGCAGCCAACTTAGTAGGAGTGGGGAGACCCAGTACTTC.

Many counts were recorded for this clonotype. This chain uses TRBV7-9 with TRBJ1-1, with a tentative D call TRBD1 (5 bases). Trimming took off 5 bases at V and 1 base at J, with 14 bases between the two ends. The V gene's germline CDR1 is SEHNR and CDR2 FQNEAQ (reference sequence). CDR3 length: 15 residues. The CDR3 nucleotides read TGTGCCAGCAGCCTAAAGACAGATCGGAACACTGAAGCTTTCTTT. Translated, it gives CASSLKTDRNTEAFF.

This clonotype was detected many times. The rearrangement links TRBV28 to TRBJ2-1; TRBD2 matches at 10 bases. Unmatched junction bases numbered 10, after V lost 6 bases and J lost 5 bases. The CDR3 consists of 16 residues. CDR1 and CDR2 (germline): MDHEN, SYDVKM. This CDR3 is CASSNHLAGDHNEQFF. The CDR3 coding sequence is TGTGCCAGCAGCAACCACCTAGCGGGAGATCACAATGAGCAGTTCTTC. Variable domain in full (rest from reference TRBV28 and TRBJ2-1): DVKVTQSSRYLVKRTGEKVFLECVQDMDHENMFWYRQDPGLGLRLIYFSYDVKMKEKGDIPEGYSVSREKKERFSLILESASTNQTSMYLCASSNHLAGDHNEQFFGPGTRLTVL.

This clonotype was counted many times. CDR3 sequence: CASSVRENNNEQFF. DNA for the CDR3: TGTGCCAGCAGTGTCAGGGAGAACAACAATGAGCAGTTCTTC. The chain is built from TRBV6-1 and TRBJ2-1; D assignment may be TRBD1 or TRBD2 (5 bases each). From germline, CDR1 is MNHNS and CDR2 SASEGT. The CDR3 spans 14 residues. V lost 4 bases, J lost 5 bases, and 12 bases lay in between.

This clonotype has just a few counts. This sequence joins TRBV5-5 and TRBJ2-1; D uncertain. The CDR3 length is 15 residues. Trimming took 2 bases from V and 1 from J, leaving 10 bases between them. Germline V gene sequence: CDR1 SGHKS, CDR2 YYEKEE (reference sequence). DNA for the CDR3: TGTGCCAGCAGCTTCCCCGGTAGGTCCTACAATGAGCAGTTCTTC. Encoded protein: CASSFPGRSYNEQFF.

The sample holds many counts of this clonotype. The chain links TRBV12-3 or TRBV12-4 to TRBJ2-7, with 13 bases that match TRBD2. The CDR3 length is 15 residues. Germline trimming cut 3 bases from V and 4 bases from J; bases unmatched to any gene: 3. The CDR3 coding sequence is TGTGCCAGCAGTTTTGGGACTAGCGGGAATTACGAGCAGTACTTC. The encoded protein is CASSFGTSGNYEQYF.

With regard to this clonotype: The junction departs from germline at one end; a sequencing error may be responsible. This chain joins TRBV19 and TRBJ2-1, with 12 nucleotides matching TRBD2. The CDR3 sequence is 15 residues long. Germline CDR1 is LNHDA and CDR2 is SQIVND (reference sequence). In nucleotides, the CDR3 is TGTGCCAGTAGTATGCCACTAGCGGGGGGCAGTGAGCAGTCCTTC. It specifies CASSMPLAGGSEQSF. Filled out from reference TRBV19 and TRBJ2-1, the complete variable domain reads DGGITQSPKYLFRKEGQNVTLSCEQNLNHDAMYWYRQDPGQGLRLIYYSQIVNDFQKGDIAEGYSVSREKKESFPLTVTSAQKNPTAFYLCASSMPLAGGSEQSFGPGTRLTVL.

This clonotype was seen ten or more times. V usage is TRBV27 and J usage is TRBJ1-5; 7 nucleotides line up with TRBD1. From germline, CDR1 is MNHEY and CDR2 SMNVEV (reference sequence). The CDR3 extends over 15 amino acids. V gave up 6 bases and J gave up 3 bases; unmatched junction bases: 8. CDR3 amino acids: CASRSRDSLNQPQHF. The CDR3 nucleotides are TGTGCCAGCAGGAGCCGGGACAGTCTCAATCAGCCCCAGCATTTT.

This clonotype was counted a few times. The chain carries TRBV20-1 and TRBJ1-5; possibly TRBD1 for D (6 bases). Trimming pared 4 bases from V and 5 bases from J, leaving 18 bases between. Looked up from germline, CDR1 is DFQATT and CDR2 is SNEGSKA (reference sequence). CDR3 size: 15 residues. Here the CDR3 reads CSAIRPGGGYQPQHF. CDR3 DNA sequence: TGCAGTGCTATACGTCCTGGGGGCGGCTATCAGCCCCAGCATTTT.

On this clonotype itself: This sequence may be a read error, since a much larger clone differs from it by one base. This chain connects TRBV5-5 to TRBJ1-1; D gene unclear. Trimming left V 2 bases short and J 5 bases short, with 7 bases between. Germline CDR1 SGHKS, CDR2 YYEKEE (reference sequence). The CDR3 totals 12 residues. The CDR3 DNA follows: TGTGCCAGCAGCTTTGACGGGACTGAAGCTTTCTTT. This sequence encodes CASSFDGTEAFF.

This chain uses TRBV10-3 with TRBJ1-1, with D possibly TRBD1 on 6 matching bases. The V and J ends lost 3 bases and 4 bases respectively, with 15 bases between them. This CDR3 has 15 residues. Germline lookup yields CDR1 ENHRY and CDR2 SYGVKD. CDR3 amino acids: CAISDTTQGRTEAFF. The CDR3 coding sequence is TGTGCCATCAGTGACACTACACAGGGTCGCACTGAAGCTTTCTTT.

In its sample, this clonotype was seen many times. The V call is TRBV3-1, the J call TRBJ2-1, with D possibly being TRBD1 (5 bases). The CDR3 contains 15 residues. Germline-derived CDR1 and CDR2 are LGHDT and YNNKEL (reference sequence). Trimming took 1 base from V and 7 from J, leaving 14 bases between them. CDR3 region: CASSQVGAKGNEQFF. CDR3 DNA: TGTGCCAGCAGCCAAGTTGGGGCCAAGGGGAATGAGCAGTTCTTC.

A remark on this clonotype: A much larger clone is a single base away; this may be a read error. The chain employs TRBV28 and TRBJ1-2; 7 positions match TRBD1. There are 18 residues in the CDR3. The ends lost 2 bases at V and 4 bases at J; junction bases unmatched: 16. Germline V lookup: CDR1 MDHEN, CDR2 SYDVKM. The CDR3 bases are TGTGCCAGCAGTTTACCCCCCGCGCACAGGGGCCAATCCTATGGCTACACCTTC. Its protein product is CASSLPPAHRGQSYGYTF.

This clonotype was picked up many times. V gene TRBV5-5 combines with J gene TRBJ2-5; 7 bases align to TRBD1. Germline values: CDR1 SGHKS, CDR2 YYEKEE (reference sequence). J gave up 4 bases and V 2 bases, and 2 bases lay outside the gene matches. There are 13 residues in the CDR3. Here the CDR3 reads CASSFPGGETQYF. DNA of the CDR3: TGTGCCAGCAGCTTCCCAGGGGGAGAGACCCAGTACTTC.

V usage is TRBV7-9 and J usage is TRBJ2-7; D unclear. V was shortened by 5 bases and J by 5 bases, with 16 bases between the two germline ends. The CDR3 extends over 14 amino acids. The germline V gene has CDR1 SEHNR and CDR2 FQNEAQ (reference sequence). The CDR3 bases are TGTGCCAGCAGCCCCCCCCCCCTCCTCAACGAGCAGTACTTC. Its translation is CASSPPPLLNEQYF. The full variable domain, with the rest looked up from reference TRBV7-9 and TRBJ2-7, is DTGVSQNPRHKITKRGQNVTFRCDPISEHNRLYWYRQTLGQGPEFLTYFQNEAQLEKSRLLSDRFSAERPKGSFSTLEIQRTEQGDSAMYLCASSPPPLLNEQYFGPGTRLTVT.

This clonotype showed up many times. CDR3 amino acids: CASSFLGYGYTF. CDR3 coding DNA: TGTGCCAGCAGTTTTCTCGGCTATGGCTACACCTTC. V gene TRBV28 combines with J gene TRBJ1-2, with unresolved D. The germline V and J ends were trimmed by 3 bases and 4 bases, with 6 bases remaining between them. The CDR3 sequence is 12 residues long. The V gene's germline CDR1 is MDHEN and CDR2 SYDVKM.

This clonotype was counted ten times or more. The genes are TRBV20-1 and TRBJ2-3; tentative D call: TRBD2 (5 bases). Deletions cut 4 bases from V and 2 bases from J, with 16 bases between. Germline V CDR1 and CDR2: DFQATT, SNEGSKA (reference sequence). The CDR3 runs to 15 residues. For the CDR3, the DNA is TGCAGTGCTAACCCCCCTAGCCGAGTCACAGATACGCAGTATTTT. Residues: CSANPPSRVTDTQYF.

This clonotype was seen at least ten times. V and J are TRBV5-6 and TRBJ1-1, with D hard to call. CDR3 length: 15 residues. V lost 4 bases to trimming and J lost 2 bases, with 15 bases between them. Per germline, CDR1 SGHDT and CDR2 YYEEEE. The CDR3 region has the DNA TGTGCCAGCAGCCCTGGTATTTGGCTAAACACTGAAGCTTTCTTT. Its translation is CASSPGIWLNTEAFF.

The CDR3 DNA is TGTGCCAGCAGCCCACCGGGACTAGCGTGGGATGAGCAGTTCTTC. Its translation is CASSPPGLAWDEQFF. The chain is built from TRBV27 and TRBJ2-1, with 10 bases lining up with TRBD2. This CDR3 is 15 amino acids long. V lost 6 bases and J lost 8; bases outside the gene matches: 10. Per the germline V gene, CDR1 is MNHEY and CDR2 is SMNVEV (reference sequence).

This clonotype was seen repeatedly, ten times or more. The gene calls are TRBV2 and TRBJ2-7, with no clear D. V lost 2 bases, J lost 1 base, and 3 bases lay in between. Germline CDR1 reads SNHLY; CDR2 reads FYNNEI. The CDR3 spans 12 residues. CDR3: CASSEQSYEQYF. In DNA, the CDR3 is TGTGCCAGCAGTGAACAGTCCTACGAGCAGTACTTC.